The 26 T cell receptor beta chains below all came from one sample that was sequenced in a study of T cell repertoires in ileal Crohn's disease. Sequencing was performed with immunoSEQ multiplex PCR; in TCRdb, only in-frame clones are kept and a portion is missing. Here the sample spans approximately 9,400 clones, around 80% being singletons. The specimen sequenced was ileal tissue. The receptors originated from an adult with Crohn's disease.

The CDR3 region is CASSEGGGLTGPDTQYF. DNA for the CDR3: TGTGCCAGCAGTGAAGGTGGAGGGTTGACAGGGCCAGATACGCAGTATTTT. The chain employs TRBV2 and TRBJ2-3; TRBD1 might be the D (7 bases). CDR3 size: 17 residues. The germline V gene has CDR1 SNHLY and CDR2 FYNNEI. Deletions cut 1 base from V and 4 bases from J, with 18 bases between.

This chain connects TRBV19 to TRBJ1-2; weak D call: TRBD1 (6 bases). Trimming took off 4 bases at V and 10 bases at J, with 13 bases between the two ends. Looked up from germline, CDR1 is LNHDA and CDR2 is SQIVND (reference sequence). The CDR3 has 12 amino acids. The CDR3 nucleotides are TGTGCCAGTAGTAACCGGGGGGCGGCCTACACCTTC. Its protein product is CASSNRGAAYTF. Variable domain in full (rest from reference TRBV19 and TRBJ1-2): DGGITQSPKYLFRKEGQNVTLSCEQNLNHDAMYWYRQDPGQGLRLIYYSQIVNDFQKGDIAEGYSVSREKKESFPLTVTSAQKNPTAFYLCASSNRGAAYTFGSGTRLTVV.

The CDR3, as DNA: TGTGCCAGCTCACCAACCAGGGGGGACACCGGGGAGCTGTTTTTT. It is translated as CASSPTRGDTGELFF. The V gene is TRBV18, the J gene TRBJ2-2; tentative D call: TRBD1 (7 bases). The CDR3 extends over 15 amino acids. CDR1 and CDR2 from the germline V gene are KGHSH and LQKENI. V was pared by 2 bases and J by 3 bases, with 10 bases between.

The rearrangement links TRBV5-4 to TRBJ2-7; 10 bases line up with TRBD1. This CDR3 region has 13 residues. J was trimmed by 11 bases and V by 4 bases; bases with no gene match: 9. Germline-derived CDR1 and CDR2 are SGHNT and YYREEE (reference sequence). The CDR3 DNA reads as TGTGCCAGCAGCCCGGGACAGGGGTATACCAAGTACTTC. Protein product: CASSPGQGYTKYF.

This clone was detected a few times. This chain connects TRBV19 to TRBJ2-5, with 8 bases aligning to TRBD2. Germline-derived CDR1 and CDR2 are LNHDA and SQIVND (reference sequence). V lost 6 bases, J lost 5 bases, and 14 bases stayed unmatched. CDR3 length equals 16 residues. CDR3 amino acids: CASRTTGTRIGETQYF. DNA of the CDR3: TGTGCCAGTAGGACAACCGGGACTAGGATCGGGGAGACCCAGTACTTC.

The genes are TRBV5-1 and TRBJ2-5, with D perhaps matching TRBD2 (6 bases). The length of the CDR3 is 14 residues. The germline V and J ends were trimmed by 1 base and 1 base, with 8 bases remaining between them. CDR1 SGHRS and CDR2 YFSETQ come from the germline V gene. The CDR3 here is CASSLLTSQETQYF. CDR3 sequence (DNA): TGCGCCAGCAGCTTGCTGACTAGCCAAGAGACCCAGTACTTC.

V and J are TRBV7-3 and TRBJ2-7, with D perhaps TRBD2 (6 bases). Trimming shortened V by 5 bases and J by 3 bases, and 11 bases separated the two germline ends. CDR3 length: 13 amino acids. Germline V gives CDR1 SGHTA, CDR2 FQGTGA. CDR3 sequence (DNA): TGTGCCAGCAGCCGTGGGCGGGGCTACGAGCAGTACTTC. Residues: CASSRGRGYEQYF.

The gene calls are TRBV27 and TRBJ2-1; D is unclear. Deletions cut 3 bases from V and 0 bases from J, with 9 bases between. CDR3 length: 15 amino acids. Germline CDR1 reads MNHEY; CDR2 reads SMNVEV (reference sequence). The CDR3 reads CASSFSESSYNEQFF. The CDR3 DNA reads TGTGCCAGCAGTTTCTCGGAGAGCTCCTACAATGAGCAGTTCTTC.

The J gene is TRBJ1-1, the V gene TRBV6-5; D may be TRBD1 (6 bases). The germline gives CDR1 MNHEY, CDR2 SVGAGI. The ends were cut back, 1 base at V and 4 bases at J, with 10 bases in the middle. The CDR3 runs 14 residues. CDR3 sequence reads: CASSYWGLGTEAFF. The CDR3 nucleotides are TGTGCCAGCAGTTACTGGGGGCTTGGCACTGAAGCTTTCTTT.

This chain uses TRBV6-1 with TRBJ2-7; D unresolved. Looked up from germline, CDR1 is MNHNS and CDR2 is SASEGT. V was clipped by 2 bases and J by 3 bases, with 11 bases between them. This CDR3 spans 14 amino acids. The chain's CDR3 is CASSERLNVYEQYF. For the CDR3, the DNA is TGTGCCAGCAGTGAACGGTTGAACGTCTACGAGCAGTACTTC.

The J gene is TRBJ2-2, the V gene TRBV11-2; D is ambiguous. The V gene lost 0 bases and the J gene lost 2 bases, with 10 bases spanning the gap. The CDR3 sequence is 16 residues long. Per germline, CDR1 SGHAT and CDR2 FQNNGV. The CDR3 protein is CASSLDLGYNTGELFF. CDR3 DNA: TGTGCCAGCAGCTTAGACCTCGGGTATAACACCGGGGAGCTGTTTTTT.

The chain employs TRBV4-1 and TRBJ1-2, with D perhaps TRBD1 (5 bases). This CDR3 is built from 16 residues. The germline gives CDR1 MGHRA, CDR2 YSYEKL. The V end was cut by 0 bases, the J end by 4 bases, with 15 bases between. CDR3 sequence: CASSQDSPGYRYGYTF. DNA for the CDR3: TGCGCCAGCAGCCAAGATAGTCCAGGGTATCGCTATGGCTACACCTTC.

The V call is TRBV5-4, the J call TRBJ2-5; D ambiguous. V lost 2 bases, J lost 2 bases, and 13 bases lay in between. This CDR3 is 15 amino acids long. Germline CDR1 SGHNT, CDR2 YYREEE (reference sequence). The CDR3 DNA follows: TGTGCCAGCAGCTTTTCTCCAGGATGGCAAGAGACCCAGTACTTC. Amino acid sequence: CASSFSPGWQETQYF. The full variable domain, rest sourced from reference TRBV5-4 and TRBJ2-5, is ETGVTQSPTHLIKTRGQQVTLRCSSQSGHNTVSWYQQALGQGPQFIFQYYREEENGRGNFPPRFSGLQFPNYSSELNVNALELDDSALYLCASSFSPGWQETQYFGPGTRLLVL.

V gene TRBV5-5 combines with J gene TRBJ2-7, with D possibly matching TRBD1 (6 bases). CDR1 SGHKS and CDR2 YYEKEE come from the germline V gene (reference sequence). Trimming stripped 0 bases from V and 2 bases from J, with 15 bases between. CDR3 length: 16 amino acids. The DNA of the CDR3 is TGTGCCAGCAGCTTGGACGTCGCAGGGGTGGCCTACGAGCAGTACTTC. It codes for CASSLDVAGVAYEQYF.

CDR3 sequence reads: CASGLLGEDGEQYF. The CDR3 nucleotides read TGTGCTAGTGGTCTATTAGGAGAGGATGGCGAGCAGTACTTC. The chain employs TRBV12-5 and TRBJ2-7; D is unresolved. The CDR3 loop spans 14 amino acids. CDR1 and CDR2 from the germline V gene are LGHNT and FRNRAP. Trimming removed 5 bases from V and 6 bases from J, with 17 bases in between.

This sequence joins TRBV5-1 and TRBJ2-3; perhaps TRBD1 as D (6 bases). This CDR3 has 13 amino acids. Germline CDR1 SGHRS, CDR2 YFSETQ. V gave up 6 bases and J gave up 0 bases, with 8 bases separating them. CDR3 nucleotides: TGCGCCAGCAAGGGGGTTAGCACAGATACGCAGTATTTT. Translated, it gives CASKGVSTDTQYF.

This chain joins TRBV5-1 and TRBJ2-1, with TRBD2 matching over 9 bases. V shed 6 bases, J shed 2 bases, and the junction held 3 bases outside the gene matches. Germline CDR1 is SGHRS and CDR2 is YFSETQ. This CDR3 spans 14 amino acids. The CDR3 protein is CASKSGGTYNEQFF. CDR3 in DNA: TGCGCCAGCAAAAGCGGGGGGACCTACAATGAGCAGTTCTTC.

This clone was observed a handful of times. CDR3 DNA: TGTGCCAGCAGCTATAGGGGCACCGGGGAGCTGTTTTTT. Translation: CASSYRGTGELFF. The chain is built from TRBV7-3 and TRBJ2-2; TRBD1 is a possible D gene (5 bases). Looked up from germline, CDR1 is SGHTA and CDR2 is FQGTGA. V shed 4 bases and J shed 4 bases, with 7 bases lying between them. This CDR3 has 13 residues.

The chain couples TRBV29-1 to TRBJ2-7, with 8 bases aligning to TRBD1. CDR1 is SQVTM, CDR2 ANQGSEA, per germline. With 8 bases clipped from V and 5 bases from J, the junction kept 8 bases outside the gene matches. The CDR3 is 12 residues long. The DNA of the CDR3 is TGCAGCACTCGACAGGGGTCCCACGAGCAGTACTTC. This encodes CSTRQGSHEQYF.

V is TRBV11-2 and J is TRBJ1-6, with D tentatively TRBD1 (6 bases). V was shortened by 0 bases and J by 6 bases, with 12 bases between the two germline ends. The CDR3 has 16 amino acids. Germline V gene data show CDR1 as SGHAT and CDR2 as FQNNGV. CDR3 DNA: TGTGCCAGCAGCTTAGACCAGACAGGCCCTAATTCACCCCTCCACTTT. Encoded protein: CASSLDQTGPNSPLHF.

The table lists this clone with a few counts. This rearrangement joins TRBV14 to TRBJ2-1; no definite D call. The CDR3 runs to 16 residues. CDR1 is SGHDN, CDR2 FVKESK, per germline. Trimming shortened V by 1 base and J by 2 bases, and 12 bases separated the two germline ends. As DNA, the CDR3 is TGTGCCAGCAGCCAAGTACGGCAGGTTACCTACAATGAGCAGTTCTTC. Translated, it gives CASSQVRQVTYNEQFF.

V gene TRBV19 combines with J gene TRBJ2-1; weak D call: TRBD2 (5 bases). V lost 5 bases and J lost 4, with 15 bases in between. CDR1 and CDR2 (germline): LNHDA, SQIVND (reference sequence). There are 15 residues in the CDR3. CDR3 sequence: CASSPVADSYNEQFF. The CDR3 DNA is TGTGCCAGTAGTCCAGTTGCGGACTCTTACAATGAGCAGTTCTTC.

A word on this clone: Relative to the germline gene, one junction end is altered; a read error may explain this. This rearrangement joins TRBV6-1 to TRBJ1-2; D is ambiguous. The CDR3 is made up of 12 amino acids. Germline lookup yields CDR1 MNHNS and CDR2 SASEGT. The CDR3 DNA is TGTGCCAGCAGTGAAGCCTCCGACATTTCTGTTTTC. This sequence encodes CASSEASDISVF.

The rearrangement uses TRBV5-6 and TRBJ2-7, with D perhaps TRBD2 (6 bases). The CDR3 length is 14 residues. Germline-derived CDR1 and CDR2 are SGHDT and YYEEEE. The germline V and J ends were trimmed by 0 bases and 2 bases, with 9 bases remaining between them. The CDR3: CASSLAGETYEQYF. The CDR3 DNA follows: TGTGCCAGCAGCTTGGCGGGAGAGACCTACGAGCAGTACTTC.

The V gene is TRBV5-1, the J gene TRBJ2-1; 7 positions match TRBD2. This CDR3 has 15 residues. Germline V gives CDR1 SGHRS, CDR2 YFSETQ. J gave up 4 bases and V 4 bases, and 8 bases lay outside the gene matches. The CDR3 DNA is TGCGCCAGCAGCACCGGACTAGTAGGGTACAATGAGCAGTTCTTC. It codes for CASSTGLVGYNEQFF.

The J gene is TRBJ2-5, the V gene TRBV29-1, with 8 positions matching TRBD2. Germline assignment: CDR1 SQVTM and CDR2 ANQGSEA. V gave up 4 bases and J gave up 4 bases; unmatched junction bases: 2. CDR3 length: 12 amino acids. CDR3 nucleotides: TGCAGCGTTGGTCTAGCGGGAGAGACCCAGTACTTC. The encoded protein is CSVGLAGETQYF. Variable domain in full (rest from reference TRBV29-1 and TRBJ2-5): SAVISQKPSRDICQRGTSLTIQCQVDSQVTMMFWYRQQPGQSLTLIATANQGSEATYESGFVIDKFPISRPNLTFSTLTVSNMSPEDSSIYLCSVGLAGETQYFGPGTRLLVL.